This T cell receptor (beta chain) was sequenced for a study of shared clonotypes between healthy human individuals. Whole-study results and caveats: The rarefaction results pointed to incomplete sorted-subset sequencing despite large depth.

Regarding this clone: Its target is not known. Other DNA variants within this sample encode the same CDR3.

The CDR3 has 14 residues. Germline assignment: CDR1 SGHRS and CDR2 YFSETQ. V lost 1 base and J lost 3; bases outside the gene matches: 4. Repertoires were generated with immunoSEQ multiplex PCR, while TCRdb's copy carries only in-frame clones and drops some. The sample consists of a few million clones, approximately 94% of them appearing once. V usage is TRBV5-1 and J usage is TRBJ2-7; 7 bases align to TRBD1. This receptor was identified in a man aged 18 to 29 in good health. The sequenced sample consisted of naive CD4+ T cells sorted from blood. As for subset: CD45RA+ positively selected. CDR3 DNA sequence: TGCGCCAGCAGCTTGACAGGGGCTAGCTACGAGCAGTACTTC. This encodes CASSLTGASYEQYF.